This TCR beta chain was documented in a study of breast tumors, draining lymph nodes, adjacent tissues. Samples came from axillary lymph nodes draining the breast cancer. TCRdb fed the multiplex PCR reads into MiXCR, producing one record per CDR3 protein. The sample shows roughly 130,000 distinct CDR3 sequences, just under 20% of them seen only once. CDR3 length: 12 residues. CDR1 is MDHEN, CDR2 SYDVKM, per germline. The ends were cut back, 9 bases at V and 6 bases at J, with 12 bases in the middle. The TCR comes from a female donor with breast cancer. Some clones in this sample may be carry-over from other donors' samples. Sequencing input: axillary lymph node tissue. This rearrangement joins TRBV28 to TRBJ2-1; no reliable D call. The DNA for the CDR3 is TGTGCCAGTAATTGGGGTAGCAATGAGCAGTTCTTC. Encoded protein: CASNWGSNEQFF.